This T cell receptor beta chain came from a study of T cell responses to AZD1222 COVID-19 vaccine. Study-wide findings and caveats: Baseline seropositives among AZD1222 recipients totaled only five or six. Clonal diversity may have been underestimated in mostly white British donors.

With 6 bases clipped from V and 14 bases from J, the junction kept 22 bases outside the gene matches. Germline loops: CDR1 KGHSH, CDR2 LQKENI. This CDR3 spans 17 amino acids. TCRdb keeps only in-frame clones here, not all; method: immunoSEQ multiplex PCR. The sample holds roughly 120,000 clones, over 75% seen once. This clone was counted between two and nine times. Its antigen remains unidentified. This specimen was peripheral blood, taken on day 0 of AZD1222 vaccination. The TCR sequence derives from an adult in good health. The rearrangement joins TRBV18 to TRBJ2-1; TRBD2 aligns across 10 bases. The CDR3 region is CASSLRREAGGSPLKFF. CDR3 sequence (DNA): TGTGCCAGCTCCCTTCGCCGGGAAGCGGGGGGGTCCCCGCTCAAGTTCTTC.